This TCR beta chain was recorded in a study of blood T cell repertoires in COVID-19. Germline V gene data show CDR1 as MDHEN and CDR2 as SYDVKM. The CDR3 is 14 residues long. The junction had 7 bases not matched to a gene; V was cut back by 6 bases and J by 4 bases. TCRdb keeps only in-frame clones here, not all; method: immunoSEQ multiplex PCR. The sample contains fewer than 350,000 clones, about 86% of which appear only once. The sequence came from a woman aged 25 to 39 who had recovered from COVID-19. The gene calls are TRBV28 and TRBJ2-7; 9 nucleotides align to TRBD2. Source material: peripheral blood. The CDR3 DNA reads TGTGCCAGCAGACCCGGGACTAGCCTTTACGAGCAGTACTTC. It translates to CASRPGTSLYEQYF. Filled out from reference TRBV28 and TRBJ2-7, the complete variable domain reads DVKVTQSSRYLVKRTGEKVFLECVQDMDHENMFWYRQDPGLGLRLIYFSYDVKMKEKGDIPEGYSVSREKKERFSLILESASTNQTSMYLCASRPGTSLYEQYFGPGTRLTVT.